These 17 T cell receptor beta chains originate from one sample sequenced in a study of spatial heterogeneity in lung cancer. The time point: sample taken at primary tumor resection. TCRs were sequenced from unsorted whole RNA of tumor, nontumor lung or PBMC. In TCRdb, the 5' RACE reads were re-called with MiXCR into one record per CDR3 protein. The profile shows about 95,000 distinct CDR3 sequences, around 9% of them singletons. This specimen consisted of PBMCs, obtained at surgery. Source of these receptors: a male donor with early-stage non-small cell lung cancer.

This clonotype showed up many times. The chain is built from TRBV5-1 and TRBJ2-7, with 13 bases that match TRBD2. The CDR3 runs to 15 residues. Germline loops: CDR1 SGHRS, CDR2 YFSETQ. V lost 3 bases and J lost 2; bases outside the gene matches: 2. Here the CDR3 DNA reads TGCGCCAGCAGCTCCGGGACTAGCGGGACCTACGAGCAGTACTTC. This translates into CASSSGTSGTYEQYF. Combining the CDR3 with reference TRBV5-1 and TRBJ2-7 gives the whole variable domain KAGVTQTPRYLIKTRGQQVTLSCSPISGHRSVSWYQQTPGQGLQFLFEYFSETQRNKGNFPGRFSGRQFSNSRSEMNVSTLELGDSALYLCASSSGTSGTYEQYFGPGTRLTVT.

In nucleotides, the CDR3 is TGCAGTGCTAGGGGACTTACCTCCTACGAGCAGTACTTC. This codes for CSARGLTSYEQYF. The chain is built from TRBV20-1 and TRBJ2-7; D perhaps matches TRBD2 (6 bases). Trimming removed 3 bases at V and 0 bases at J, with 9 bases between. CDR1 is DFQATT, CDR2 SNEGSKA, per germline (reference sequence). The CDR3 has 13 residues.

The chain has TRBV18 and TRBJ2-1; 9 bases are shared with TRBD2. V dropped 3 bases and J dropped 3; count of bases not matched to a gene: 6. This CDR3 region has 16 residues. Germline CDR1 and CDR2: KGHSH and LQKENI. CDR3 coding DNA: TGTGCCAGCTCACCTACTCTAGCGGGGCTCTACAATGAGCAGTTCTTC. This translates into CASSPTLAGLYNEQFF.

The genes are TRBV11-1 and TRBJ2-1; 9 nucleotides match TRBD2. Germline CDR1 and CDR2: SGHAT and FQDESV (reference sequence). The trim removed 5 bases at V and 2 bases at J, leaving 10 bases unmatched. The CDR3 consists of 17 residues. Here the CDR3 DNA reads TGTGCCAGCAGCCCAAATGGGGCTAGCGGGGCCTACAATGAGCAGTTCTTC. This sequence encodes CASSPNGASGAYNEQFF.

This clonotype has just a few counts. The V and J genes are TRBV5-1 and TRBJ2-3; no clear D. Per the germline V gene, CDR1 is SGHRS and CDR2 is YFSETQ. The CDR3 is 14 amino acids. Trimming removed 0 bases from V and 3 bases from J, with 8 bases in between. CDR3 in DNA: TGCGCCAGCAGCTTGGAGGTAAAGACAGATACGCAGTATTTT. Translation: CASSLEVKTDTQYF.

The chain joins TRBV7-2 to TRBJ2-3; TRBD1 might be the D (5 bases). Germline V gene data show CDR1 as SGHTA and CDR2 as FQGNSA. CDR3 length equals 13 residues. Deletions cut 6 bases from V and 9 bases from J, with 16 bases between. CDR3 sequence: CASSFSRERTQYF. CDR3 nucleotides: TGTGCCAGCAGTTTCTCCAGGGAACGGACGCAGTATTTT.

This clonotype was seen at least ten times. This chain links TRBV20-1 with TRBJ2-1; 10 bases match TRBD2. CDR1 is DFQATT, CDR2 SNEGSKA, per germline (reference sequence). The CDR3 runs 14 residues. With V trimmed by 6 bases and J by 6 bases, 8 bases remained unmatched. The CDR3 protein is CSAQSGRALNEQFF. In nucleotides, the CDR3 is TGCAGTGCGCAAAGCGGGAGGGCCCTCAATGAGCAGTTCTTC.

There are a few counts of this clonotype. The genes are TRBV4-1 and TRBJ1-2; 8 bases are shared with TRBD1. The CDR3 length is 16 residues. Trimming at V came to 1 base and at J to 4 bases, leaving 8 bases not matched to a gene. Germline CDR1 is MGHRA and CDR2 is YSYEKL. CDR3 sequence reads: CASSQAPTGAVYGYTF. In DNA form, the CDR3 reads TGCGCCAGCAGCCAAGCCCCGACAGGGGCGGTCTATGGCTACACCTTC.

This clonotype appeared a few times. This chain joins TRBV9 and TRBJ1-6, with D uncertain. The CDR3 loop spans 15 amino acids. The germline CDR1 and CDR2 sequences are SGDLS and YYNGEE. Deletions cut 0 bases from V and 10 bases from J, with 14 bases between. The CDR3 is CASSVGAKGTSPLHF. In nucleotides, the CDR3 is TGTGCCAGCAGCGTAGGTGCGAAAGGAACCTCACCCCTCCACTTT.

This clonotype came up many times. The rearrangement joins TRBV29-1 to TRBJ2-5; D may be TRBD1 (5 bases). Germline-derived CDR1 and CDR2 are SQVTM and ANQGSEA. V lost 4 bases and J 5 bases, leaving 14 bases between the germline ends. This CDR3 region has 13 residues. CDR3 bases: TGCAGCGTTGTCTTACAGGTGAAGGAGACCCAGTACTTC. Encoded protein: CSVVLQVKETQYF.

This chain links TRBV29-1 with TRBJ2-3; D gene ambiguous. Trimming stripped 6 bases from V and 5 bases from J, with 9 bases between. The CDR3 sequence is 11 residues long. The V gene's germline CDR1 is SQVTM and CDR2 ANQGSEA. The CDR3 nucleotides are TGCAGCGTCATGAATGAAGATACGCAGTATTTT. This gives the protein CSVMNEDTQYF.

The genes are TRBV28 and TRBJ2-1; 10 positions match TRBD2. CDR1 is MDHEN and CDR2 is SYDVKM in the germline V gene. V lost 2 bases, J lost 4 bases, and 8 bases stayed unmatched. The CDR3 extends over 17 amino acids. The CDR3 coding sequence is TGTGCCAGCAGTTTACGGCTAGCGGGAGTCCGTTACAATGAGCAGTTCTTC. Its protein is CASSLRLAGVRYNEQFF.

The chain couples TRBV6-2 or TRBV6-3 to TRBJ2-1, with 8 positions matching TRBD1. The CDR3 has 14 residues. V lost 8 bases, J lost 2 bases, and 5 bases stayed unmatched. Germline assignment: CDR1 MNHEY and CDR2 SVGEGT. The CDR3 sequence is CASETGQAYNEQFF. CDR3 nucleotide sequence: TGTGCCAGCGAGACGGGACAGGCCTACAATGAGCAGTTCTTC.

This clonotype has at least ten counts. J is TRBJ2-1 and V is TRBV29-1; 8 nucleotides align to TRBD2. Germline lookup yields CDR1 SQVTM and CDR2 ANQGSEA. The CDR3 length is 15 residues. The V gene end was trimmed by 4 bases and the J gene end by 6 bases; junction bases not matched to a gene: 11. The CDR3 is CSVALLAEVFNEQFF. As DNA, the CDR3 is TGCAGCGTTGCCCTACTAGCGGAAGTTTTCAATGAGCAGTTCTTC.

This clonotype has a handful of counts. This chain uses TRBV20-1 with TRBJ2-7, with D perhaps matching TRBD1 (6 bases). The germline V gene encodes CDR1 DFQATT and CDR2 SNEGSKA (reference sequence). The CDR3 has 16 residues. The V end lost 0 bases, the J end lost 0 bases, and 15 bases lay between the germline ends. CDR3 residues: CSARDLKDRRSYEQYF. CDR3 nucleotide sequence: TGCAGTGCTAGAGATCTAAAGGACAGACGCTCCTACGAGCAGTACTTC.

This chain connects TRBV6-5 to TRBJ2-5; 9 positions agree with TRBD2. The CDR3 extends over 15 amino acids. CDR1 and CDR2 from the germline V gene are MNHEY and SVGAGI. J gave up 5 bases and V 5 bases, and 9 bases lay outside the gene matches. CDR3: CASSRSGGTTETQYF. CDR3 in DNA: TGTGCCAGCAGTCGTAGCGGGGGCACGACCGAGACCCAGTACTTC.

The CDR3 bases are TGTGCCAGCAGCTTTTCCAGGGGGGGCACTGAAGCTTTCTTT. This sequence encodes CASSFSRGGTEAFF. The rearrangement joins TRBV5-5 to TRBJ1-1; 7 bases match TRBD1. Per germline, CDR1 SGHKS and CDR2 YYEKEE (reference sequence). The CDR3 loop spans 14 amino acids. Germline trimming cut 2 bases from V and 4 bases from J; bases unmatched to any gene: 5.